This entry is about one T cell receptor (beta chain). Its antigen is currently unknown. Repertoires were generated with immunoSEQ multiplex PCR, while TCRdb's copy carries only in-frame clones and drops some. The table has more than 30,000 clones, around 90% seen once. These data come from a study of T cells in localized non-small cell lung cancer. Study results and limitations: Multi-region tumor sequencing was not done, so intratumor heterogeneity could not be excluded. Adjacent lung exhibited a median of around 60 among the 100 most abundant tumor clones.

V dropped 4 bases and J dropped 4 bases, with 9 bases sitting between them. Germline loops: CDR1 MDHEN, CDR2 SYDVKM. The CDR3 has 13 amino acids. The sequencing used peripheral blood mononuclear cells, collected before any cancer treatment. The clonotype originates from a woman between 35 and 70 years old with stage III lung adenocarcinoma. The chain carries TRBV28 and TRBJ2-3, with a possible D match to TRBD2 (5 bases). This CDR3 is CASSWASPDTQYF. The CDR3 nucleotides read TGTGCCAGCAGTTGGGCTAGCCCAGATACGCAGTATTTT. Combining the CDR3 with reference TRBV28 and TRBJ2-3 gives the whole variable domain DVKVTQSSRYLVKRTGEKVFLECVQDMDHENMFWYRQDPGLGLRLIYFSYDVKMKEKGDIPEGYSVSREKKERFSLILESASTNQTSMYLCASSWASPDTQYFGPGTRLTVL.